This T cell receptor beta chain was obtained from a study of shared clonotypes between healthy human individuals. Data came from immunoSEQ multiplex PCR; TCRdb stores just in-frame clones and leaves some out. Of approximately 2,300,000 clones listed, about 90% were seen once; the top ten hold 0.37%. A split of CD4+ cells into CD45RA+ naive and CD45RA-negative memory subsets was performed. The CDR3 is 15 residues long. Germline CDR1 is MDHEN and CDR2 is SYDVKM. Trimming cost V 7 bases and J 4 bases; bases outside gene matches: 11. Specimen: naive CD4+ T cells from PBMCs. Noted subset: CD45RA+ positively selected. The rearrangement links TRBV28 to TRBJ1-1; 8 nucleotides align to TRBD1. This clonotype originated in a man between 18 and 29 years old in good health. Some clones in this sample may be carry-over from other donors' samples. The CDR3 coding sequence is TGTGCCAGCACCCCCAGAGGACAGGGCACCACTGAAGCTTTCTTT. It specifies CASTPRGQGTTEAFF.